This T cell receptor (beta chain) was observed in a study of T cells in Graves' hyperthyroidism and ophthalmopathy. The CDR3 extends over 15 amino acids. V dropped 3 bases and J dropped 3; count of bases not matched to a gene: 5. CDR1 and CDR2 from the germline V gene are SGHTA and FQGNSA. Patients aged 18 to 65 had newly diagnosed hyperthyroidism lasting under 2 months. The source material, RNA transcripts, was used to amplify TCR beta CDR3 regions. Researchers ran a first-round RT-PCR on the TCR CDR3 using the HTBI primer set. TCRdb re-derived calls from the multiplex PCR reads in MiXCR, one entry per CDR3 protein. The sample consists of approximately 530,000 distinct CDR3 sequences, 16% of them appearing once.

V is TRBV7-2 and J is TRBJ2-7; 10 bases fit TRBD1. What was sequenced was blood. The TCR comes from a woman between 18 and 30 years old with Graves' hyperthyroidism. The CDR3 protein is CASSFTGTGVYEQYF. The CDR3 DNA reads TGTGCCAGCAGCTTTACCGGGACAGGGGTCTACGAGCAGTACTTC.